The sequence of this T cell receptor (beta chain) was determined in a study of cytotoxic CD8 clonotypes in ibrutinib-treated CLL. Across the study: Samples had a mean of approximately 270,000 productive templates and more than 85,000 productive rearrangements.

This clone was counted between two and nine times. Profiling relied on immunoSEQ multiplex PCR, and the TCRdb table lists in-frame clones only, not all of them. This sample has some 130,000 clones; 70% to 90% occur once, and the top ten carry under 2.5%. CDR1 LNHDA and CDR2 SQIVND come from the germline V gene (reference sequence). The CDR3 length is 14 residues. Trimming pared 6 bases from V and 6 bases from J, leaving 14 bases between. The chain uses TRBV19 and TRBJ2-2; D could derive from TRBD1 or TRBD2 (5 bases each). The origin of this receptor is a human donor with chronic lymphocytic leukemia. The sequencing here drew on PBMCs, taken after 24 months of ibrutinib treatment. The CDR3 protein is CASRRGVISGELFF. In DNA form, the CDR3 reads TGTGCCAGTAGGCGAGGGGTAATCTCCGGGGAGCTGTTTTTT.